Following are 12 T cell receptor beta chains from one sample sequenced in a study of cytomegalovirus exposure and HLA in healthy donors. Repertoires were generated with immunoSEQ multiplex PCR, while TCRdb's copy carries only in-frame clones and drops some. The sample consists of tens of thousands of clones, around 94% of them appearing once. The sample comprised PBMCs. These receptors all stem from a man between 18 and 29 years old in good health and CMV-seropositive.

The chain is built from TRBV5-1 and TRBJ1-1, with D tentatively TRBD1 (5 bases). The V and J ends lost 2 bases and 0 bases respectively, with 11 bases between them. Per germline, CDR1 SGHRS and CDR2 YFSETQ. The CDR3 is 15 residues long. Here the CDR3 reads CASSFVQGMNTEAFF. CDR3 nucleotides: TGCGCCAGCAGCTTCGTCCAGGGTATGAACACTGAAGCTTTCTTT.

The chain carries TRBV5-1 and TRBJ2-1; the match to TRBD1 covers 9 bases. This CDR3 comprises 17 residues. V dropped 4 bases and J dropped 6; count of bases not matched to a gene: 14. CDR1 and CDR2 (germline): SGHRS, YFSETQ. DNA of the CDR3: TGCGCCAGCAGCCGTTTCTCTCCGGGACAGGGCGGCAATGAGCAGTTCTTC. Translated: CASSRFSPGQGGNEQFF.

The chain carries TRBV30 and TRBJ1-2; TRBD1 aligns across 8 bases. The CDR3 sequence is 15 residues long. Germline V gene sequence: CDR1 GTSNPN, CDR2 SVGIG (reference sequence). After removal of 5 bases from V and 6 bases from J, the junction contained 14 bases not matched to a gene. The CDR3 loop is CAWESFTGGFDGYTF. For the CDR3, the DNA is TGTGCCTGGGAAAGTTTTACAGGGGGGTTCGATGGCTACACCTTC.

This chain uses TRBV28 with TRBJ2-1; D ambiguous. Germline CDR1 reads MDHEN; CDR2 reads SYDVKM. Between the trimmed V and J ends, which lost 1 base and 9 bases, there was a span of 7 bases. The CDR3 runs to 12 residues. DNA for the CDR3: TGTGCCAGCAGTTTATTTGCGTTTGAGCAGTTCTTC. It translates to CASSLFAFEQFF.

The chain carries TRBV2 and TRBJ1-2; TRBD1 matches 8 bases. Germline-derived CDR1 and CDR2 are SNHLY and FYNNEI. This CDR3 comprises 12 residues. V shed 4 bases and J 7 bases; nucleotides not matched to a gene: 2. Here the CDR3 reads CASSGQGIGYTF. The CDR3 DNA reads TGTGCCAGCAGTGGACAGGGGATTGGCTACACCTTC.

The chain is built from TRBV12-5 and TRBJ2-2; D is unclear. The germline CDR1 and CDR2 sequences are LGHNT and FRNRAP. The CDR3 has 14 amino acids. The germline V and J ends were trimmed by 2 bases and 0 bases, with 4 bases remaining between them. Written as DNA, the CDR3 is TGTGCTAGTGGTTTGTCCGCGAACACCGGGGAGCTGTTTTTT. This translates into CASGLSANTGELFF.

The V and J genes are TRBV10-3 and TRBJ2-7; D may be TRBD1 (6 bases). The CDR3 is 13 residues long. CDR1 ENHRY and CDR2 SYGVKD come from the germline V gene. Trimming shortened V by 6 bases and J by 3 bases, and 12 bases separated the two germline ends. The DNA of the CDR3 is TGTGCCATCAGCGTGAGAGGGGGCTACGAGCAGTACTTC. Its protein product is CAISVRGGYEQYF.

This clone has only one observation. The chain recombines TRBV6-6 with TRBJ1-5; 8 positions agree with TRBD1. The CDR3 spans 16 residues. The junction had 6 bases not matched to a gene; V was cut back by 4 bases and J by 1 base. Germline-derived CDR1 and CDR2 are MNHNY and SVGAGI (reference sequence). The DNA for the CDR3 is TGTGCCAGCAGTTCCACAGGGGGGGGGAGCAATCAGCCCCAGCATTTT. The encoded protein is CASSSTGGGSNQPQHF.

This clone has only a few counts. This rearrangement joins TRBV15 to TRBJ2-3; 10 bases are shared with TRBD2. V shed 3 bases and J 4 bases; nucleotides not matched to a gene: 4. This CDR3 comprises 15 residues. Germline CDR1 and CDR2: LNHNV and YYDKDF (reference sequence). The CDR3 nucleotides read TGTGCCACCAGCAGTCAAGCGGGAGGGCCAGATACGCAGTATTTT. It codes for CATSSQAGGPDTQYF.

This clone occurred once. V and J are TRBV27 and TRBJ1-5, with D perhaps matching TRBD1 (5 bases). CDR1 MNHEY and CDR2 SMNVEV come from the germline V gene (reference sequence). Trimming left V 2 bases short and J 2 bases short, with 10 bases between. The CDR3 is made up of 15 amino acids. The CDR3 region has the DNA TGTGCCAGCAGTTTAAATCAGGGCGGCAATCAGCCCCAGCATTTT. This gives the protein CASSLNQGGNQPQHF.

The chain employs TRBV7-9 and TRBJ2-7; 8 nucleotides align to TRBD2. Unmatched junction bases numbered 6, after V lost 4 bases and J lost 4 bases. This CDR3 has 14 amino acids. Germline assignment: CDR1 SEHNR and CDR2 FQNEAQ (reference sequence). In DNA form, the CDR3 reads TGTGCCAGCAGCTCCGGGGGGGCGGGGTACGAGCAGTACTTC. It codes for CASSSGGAGYEQYF.

The CDR3 nucleotides are TGTGCCAGCAGCTTACCTACCGACACAGGGCGGGCGAACACCGGGGAGCTGTTTTTT. It specifies CASSLPTDTGRANTGELFF. This chain links TRBV7-6 with TRBJ2-2; D possibly corresponds to TRBD1 (6 bases). Per germline, CDR1 SGHVS and CDR2 FNYEAQ. CDR3 length: 19 residues. V was clipped by 2 bases and J by 0 bases, with 19 bases between them. Together with reference TRBV7-6 and TRBJ2-2, the CDR3 gives the full variable domain: GAGVSQSPRYKVTKRGQDVALRCDPISGHVSLYWYRQALGQGPEFLTYFNYEAQQDKSGLPNDRFSAERPEGSISTLTIQRTEQRDSAMYRCASSLPTDTGRANTGELFFGEGSRLTVL.